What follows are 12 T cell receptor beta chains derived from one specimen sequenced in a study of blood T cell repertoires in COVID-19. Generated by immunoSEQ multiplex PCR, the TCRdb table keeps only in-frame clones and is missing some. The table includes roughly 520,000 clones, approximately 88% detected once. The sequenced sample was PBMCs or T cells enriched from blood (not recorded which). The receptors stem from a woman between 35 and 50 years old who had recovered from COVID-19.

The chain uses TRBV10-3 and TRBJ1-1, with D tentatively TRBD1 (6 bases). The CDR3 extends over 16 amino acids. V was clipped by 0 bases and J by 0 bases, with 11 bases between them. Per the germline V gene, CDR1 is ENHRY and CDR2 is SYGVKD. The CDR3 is CAISESRTVMNTEAFF. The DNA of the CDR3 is TGTGCCATCAGTGAGTCCCGGACAGTCATGAACACTGAAGCTTTCTTT.

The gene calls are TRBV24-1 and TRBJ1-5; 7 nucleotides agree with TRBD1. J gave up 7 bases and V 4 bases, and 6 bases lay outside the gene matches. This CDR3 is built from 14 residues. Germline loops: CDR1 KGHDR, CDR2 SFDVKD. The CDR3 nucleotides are TGTGCCACCAGTGAAACCGGGACAGCCCAGCCCCAGCATTTT. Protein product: CATSETGTAQPQHF.

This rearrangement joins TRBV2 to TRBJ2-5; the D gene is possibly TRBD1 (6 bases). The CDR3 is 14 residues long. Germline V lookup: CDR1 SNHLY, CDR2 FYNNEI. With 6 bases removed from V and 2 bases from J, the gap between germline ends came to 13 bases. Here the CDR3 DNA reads TGTGCCAGCAGCCCGAACGGACAGCAAGAGACCCAGTACTTC. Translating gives CASSPNGQQETQYF.

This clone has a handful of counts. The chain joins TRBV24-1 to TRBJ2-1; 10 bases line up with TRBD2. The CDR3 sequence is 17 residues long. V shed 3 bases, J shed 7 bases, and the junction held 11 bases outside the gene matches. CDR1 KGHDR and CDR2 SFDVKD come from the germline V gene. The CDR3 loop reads CATSDPGAGGPNNEQFF. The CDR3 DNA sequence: TGTGCCACCAGTGATCCAGGAGCGGGAGGGCCTAATAATGAGCAGTTCTTC.

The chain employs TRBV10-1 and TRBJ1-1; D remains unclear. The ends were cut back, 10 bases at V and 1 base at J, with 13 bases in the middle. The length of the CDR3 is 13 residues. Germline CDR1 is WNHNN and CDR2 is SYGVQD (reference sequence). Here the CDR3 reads CATSGSRNTEAFF. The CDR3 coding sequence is TGCGCCACCTCCGGGAGCCGGAACACTGAAGCTTTCTTT.

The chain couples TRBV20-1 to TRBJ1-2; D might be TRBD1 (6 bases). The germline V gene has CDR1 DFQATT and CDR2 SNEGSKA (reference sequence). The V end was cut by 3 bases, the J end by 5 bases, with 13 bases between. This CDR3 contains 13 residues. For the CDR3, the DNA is TGCAGTGCTAGTAAGGCAGGGACATATGGCTACACCTTC. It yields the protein CSASKAGTYGYTF.

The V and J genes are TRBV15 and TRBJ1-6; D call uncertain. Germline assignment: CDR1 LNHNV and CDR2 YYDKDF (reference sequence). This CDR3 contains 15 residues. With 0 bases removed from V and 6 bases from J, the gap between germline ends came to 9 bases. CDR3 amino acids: CATSRDRYTNSPLHF. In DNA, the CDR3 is TGTGCCACCAGCAGAGATCGTTACACTAATTCACCCCTCCACTTT.

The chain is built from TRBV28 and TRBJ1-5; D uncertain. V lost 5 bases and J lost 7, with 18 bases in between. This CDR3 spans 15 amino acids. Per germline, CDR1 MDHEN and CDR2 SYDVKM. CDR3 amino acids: CASSPTFRAGQPQHF. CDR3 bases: TGTGCCAGCAGTCCGACCTTCCGTGCGGGCCAGCCCCAGCATTTT.

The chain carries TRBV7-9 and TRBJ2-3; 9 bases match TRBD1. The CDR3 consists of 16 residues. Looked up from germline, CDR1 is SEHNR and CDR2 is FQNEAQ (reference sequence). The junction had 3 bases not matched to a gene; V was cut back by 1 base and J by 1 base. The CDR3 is CASSLGGQGRTDTQYF. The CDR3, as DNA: TGTGCCAGCAGCTTAGGGGGACAGGGACGCACAGATACGCAGTATTTT. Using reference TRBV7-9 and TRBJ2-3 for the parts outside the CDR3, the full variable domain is DTGVSQNPRHKITKRGQNVTFRCDPISEHNRLYWYRQTLGQGPEFLTYFQNEAQLEKSRLLSDRFSAERPKGSFSTLEIQRTEQGDSAMYLCASSLGGQGRTDTQYFGPGTRLTVL.

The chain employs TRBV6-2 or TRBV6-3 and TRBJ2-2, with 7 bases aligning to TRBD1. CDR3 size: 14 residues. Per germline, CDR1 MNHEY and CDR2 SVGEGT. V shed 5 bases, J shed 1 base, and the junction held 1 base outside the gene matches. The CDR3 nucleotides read TGTGCCAGCAGTGGACAGGAGAACACCGGGGAGCTGTTTTTT. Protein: CASSGQENTGELFF.

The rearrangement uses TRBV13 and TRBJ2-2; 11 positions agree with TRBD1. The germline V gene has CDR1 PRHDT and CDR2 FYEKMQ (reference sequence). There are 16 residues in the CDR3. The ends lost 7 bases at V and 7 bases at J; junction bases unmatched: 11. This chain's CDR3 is CASTPSRTGGNGELFF. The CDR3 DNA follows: TGTGCCAGCACCCCGTCCCGGACAGGGGGCAACGGGGAGCTGTTTTTT.

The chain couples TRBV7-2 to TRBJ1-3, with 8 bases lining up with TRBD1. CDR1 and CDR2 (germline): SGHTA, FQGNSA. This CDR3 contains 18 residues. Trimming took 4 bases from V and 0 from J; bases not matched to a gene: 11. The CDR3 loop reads CASSSPPLDRASGNTIYF. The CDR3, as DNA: TGTGCCAGCAGCTCTCCCCCCCTGGACAGGGCCTCTGGAAACACCATATATTTT.